Below are 24 T cell receptor beta chains sequenced from a single sample in a study of human T cells and chemical hapten exposure. It was from unfractionated whole blood that total RNA was extracted. Library construction involved attaching unique molecular identifiers to individual cDNA molecules, which allowed quantitative, reproducible TCR counting. TCRdb reprocessed the reads via MiXCR and lists one record per CDR3 protein. The profile shows about 120,000 distinct CDR3 sequences, 8.5% to 9% of them singletons. The sequenced sample was whole blood. These receptors were collected from a human donor in good health. Some clones in this sample may be carry-over from other donors' samples.

Remarks on this clonotype: A read error is possible here, since a much larger clone lies one base away. J is TRBJ2-1 and V is TRBV5-5; no reliable D call. The CDR3 spans 12 residues. CDR1 is SGHKS and CDR2 is YYEKEE in the germline V gene (reference sequence). This chain's CDR3 is CASSPDTNELFF. The CDR3 region has the DNA TGTGCCAGCAGCCCCGACACCAATGAGCTGTTCTTC.

The chain carries TRBV7-2 and TRBJ2-7; 7 bases map to TRBD2. Germline V gene data show CDR1 as SGHTA and CDR2 as FQGNSA. J was trimmed by 7 bases and V by 1 base; bases with no gene match: 4. The CDR3 has 13 residues. Written as DNA, the CDR3 is TGTGCCAGCAGCTTAGGTGGAGCGGGGGAGCAGTACTTC. Amino acid sequence: CASSLGGAGEQYF.

The gene calls are TRBV6-2 or TRBV6-3 and TRBJ1-1; no reliable D call. The V gene lost 0 bases and the J gene lost 2 bases, with 7 bases spanning the gap. The CDR3 is made up of 14 amino acids. Germline assignment: CDR1 MNHEY and CDR2 SVGEGT. Here the CDR3 DNA reads TGTGCCAGCAGTTACTCCACACTCAACACTGAAGCTTTCTTT. This translates into CASSYSTLNTEAFF.

This clonotype was observed at least ten times. The junction differs from germline at one of its ends, possibly a read error. The chain carries TRBV6-6 and TRBJ1-3; 7 nucleotides match TRBD1. The length of the CDR3 is 11 residues. Germline CDR1 and CDR2: MNHNY and SVGAGI (reference sequence). CDR3 sequence reads: CASSYRDSLNF. In nucleotides, the CDR3 is TGTGCCAGCAGTTACCGGGACAGCCTGAATTTT.

Points on this clonotype: The CDR3 carries no conserved terminal phenylalanine or tryptophan, so it likely arises from a read error. This chain uses TRBV24-1 with TRBJ2-2; D may be TRBD1 (6 bases). The V and J ends lost 7 bases and 5 bases respectively, with 10 bases between them. Germline CDR1 and CDR2: KGHDR and SFDVKD. CDR3 length: 13 residues. CDR3 nucleotides: TGTGCCACCAGATCAGGGGTTACCGGGGAGCTGTTTTCT. This encodes CATRSGVTGELFS.

This clonotype was seen ten or more times. The V and J genes are TRBV4-3 and TRBJ1-1; 7 bases map to TRBD1. Per germline, CDR1 LGHNA and CDR2 YSLEER. The CDR3 spans 15 residues. V shed 1 base and J 3 bases; nucleotides not matched to a gene: 5. The CDR3 spells CASSQVRTGDTEAFF. As DNA, the CDR3 is TGCGCCAGCAGCCAAGTAAGGACAGGAGACACTGAAGCTTTCTTT.

This chain joins TRBV4-3 and TRBJ2-1; D might be TRBD2 (6 bases). The CDR3 runs 15 residues. The germline gives CDR1 LGHNA, CDR2 YSLEER. V dropped 0 bases and J dropped 5 bases, with 11 bases sitting between them. CDR3 sequence: CASSQDSSENNEQFF. CDR3 nucleotides: TGCGCCAGCAGCCAAGATTCTAGCGAGAACAATGAGCAGTTCTTC.

This clonotype was observed a single time. This rearrangement joins TRBV11-2 to TRBJ2-1; 13 bases line up with TRBD2. The CDR3 is 18 amino acids. The germline V gene encodes CDR1 SGHAT and CDR2 FQNNGV. V was clipped by 5 bases and J by 5 bases; unmatched bases: 12. The CDR3 region has the DNA TGTGCCAGCAGCCCCGAACTAGCGGGAGGGCCTTCGAACAATGAGCAGTTCTTC. It codes for CASSPELAGGPSNNEQFF.

This clonotype was counted a few times. The chain has TRBV5-1 and TRBJ2-1; the D gene is possibly TRBD2 (6 bases). The germline V gene encodes CDR1 SGHRS and CDR2 YFSETQ. This CDR3 has 13 amino acids. Trimming took 1 base from V and 10 from J, leaving 12 bases between them. CDR3 nucleotides: TGCGCCAGCAGCTTGAGCGGGCCGCTCGAGCAGTTCTTC. This codes for CASSLSGPLEQFF.

A word on this clonotype: A much larger clonotype is one base distant, so this may be a read error. The J gene is TRBJ2-7, the V gene TRBV12-3 or TRBV12-4; D might be TRBD1 (5 bases). CDR3 length: 14 amino acids. V gave up 3 bases and J gave up 1 base, with 10 bases separating them. The CDR3, as DNA: TGTGCCAGCAGTTTCAGACAGAGTTCCTACGAGCAGTACTTC. Translating gives CASSFRQSSYEQYF.

This clonotype was found many times. The rearrangement uses TRBV4-3 and TRBJ1-2, with D perhaps matching TRBD1 (5 bases). Germline assignment: CDR1 LGHNA and CDR2 YSLEER. V gave up 2 bases and J gave up 2 bases, with 15 bases separating them. CDR3 length: 16 amino acids. The CDR3 here is CASSQFPVSGNYGYTF. The CDR3 nucleotides read TGCGCCAGCAGCCAATTTCCCGTCTCAGGGAACTATGGCTACACCTTC.

This clonotype was recorded at least ten times. The rearrangement links TRBV6-5 to TRBJ1-1; tentative D call: TRBD1 (5 bases). The length of the CDR3 is 15 residues. Trimming shortened V by 0 bases and J by 5 bases, and 13 bases separated the two germline ends. From germline, CDR1 is MNHEY and CDR2 SVGAGI. The CDR3 DNA follows: TGTGCCAGCAGTTACTCTCGGGGCGTAGGAACTGAAGCTTTCTTT. This sequence encodes CASSYSRGVGTEAFF.

The table lists this clonotype with a few counts. This chain joins TRBV2 and TRBJ1-1; the D is unclear. The V and J ends lost 4 bases and 3 bases respectively, with 9 bases between them. CDR3 length equals 13 residues. CDR1 and CDR2 from the germline V gene are SNHLY and FYNNEI. CDR3: CASSVGPYTEAFF. As DNA, the CDR3 is TGTGCCAGCAGTGTTGGGCCGTACACTGAAGCTTTCTTT.

This clonotype was counted at least ten times. The chain uses TRBV6-2 or TRBV6-3 and TRBJ1-5, with D maybe TRBD1 (5 bases). The CDR3 consists of 14 residues. V lost 10 bases and J lost 5, with 18 bases in between. Germline lookup yields CDR1 MNHEY and CDR2 SVGEGT. The CDR3 sequence is CATSQDNGYQPQHF. The CDR3 coding sequence is TGTGCCACCTCGCAGGACAACGGTTATCAGCCCCAGCATTTT.

This clonotype was observed at least ten times. The rearrangement links TRBV20-1 to TRBJ2-2; D call uncertain. The CDR3 has 12 residues. Germline CDR1 DFQATT, CDR2 SNEGSKA (reference sequence). Trimming left V 1 base short and J 6 bases short, with 6 bases between. CDR3 amino acids: CSARGSPGELFF. DNA for the CDR3: TGCAGTGCTAGAGGATCCCCCGGGGAGCTGTTTTTT.

The table lists this clonotype with a few counts. The rearrangement links TRBV10-2 to TRBJ2-7; D gene uncertain. Deletions cut 2 bases from V and 3 bases from J, with 5 bases between. Germline assignment: CDR1 WSHSY and CDR2 SAAADI. The CDR3 loop spans 12 amino acids. CDR3 coding DNA: TGCGCCAGCAGTGAGGGGGTCTACGAGCAGTACTTC. Protein sequence: CASSEGVYEQYF.

This clonotype came up many times. The chain combines TRBV5-1 with TRBJ1-1, with D unclear. This CDR3 spans 14 amino acids. V dropped 4 bases and J dropped 1 base, with 11 bases sitting between them. Germline-derived CDR1 and CDR2 are SGHRS and YFSETQ. CDR3 coding DNA: TGCGCCAGCAGCCCGATCGGCGGGAACACTGAAGCTTTCTTT. As protein: CASSPIGGNTEAFF.

This clonotype was observed a handful of times. The chain is built from TRBV20-1 and TRBJ2-7; D may be TRBD1 (5 bases). V shed 4 bases and J shed 1 base, with 11 bases lying between them. The CDR3 consists of 13 residues. CDR1 and CDR2 (germline): DFQATT, SNEGSKA (reference sequence). CDR3 bases: TGCAGTGCTAAGGTGGACATGTCCTACGAGCAGTACTTC. Its protein is CSAKVDMSYEQYF.

This clonotype has at least ten counts. The CDR3 sequence: CASSNRDRGQNQPQHF. The CDR3 DNA follows: TGTGCCAGCAGTAACCGGGACAGGGGGCAAAATCAGCCCCAGCATTTT. V usage is TRBV6-2 or TRBV6-3 and J usage is TRBJ1-5, with 12 bases lining up with TRBD1. Trimming at V came to 5 bases and at J to 4 bases, leaving 6 bases not matched to a gene. The CDR3 sequence is 16 residues long. The germline V gene encodes CDR1 MNHEY and CDR2 SVGEGT.

This clonotype was picked up many times. The gene calls are TRBV6-2 or TRBV6-3 and TRBJ1-1, with unresolved D. The CDR3 consists of 20 residues. CDR1 and CDR2 from the germline V gene are MNHEY and SVGEGT. V shed 2 bases and J shed 0 bases, with 25 bases lying between them. Here the CDR3 reads CASSYPGWSLNKSMNTEAFF. CDR3 coding DNA: TGTGCCAGCAGTTACCCGGGATGGAGCCTGAACAAATCCATGAACACTGAAGCTTTCTTT.

This clonotype was recorded many times. CDR3 residues: CSASQGADDGTEAFF. As DNA, the CDR3 is TGCAGTGCTAGTCAGGGGGCAGATGATGGCACTGAAGCTTTCTTT. V gene TRBV20-1 combines with J gene TRBJ1-1; the match to TRBD1 covers 8 bases. V was pared by 3 bases and J by 4 bases, with 10 bases of the junction left unmatched. Germline V lookup: CDR1 DFQATT, CDR2 SNEGSKA (reference sequence). CDR3 length: 15 residues.

This clonotype occurred a few times. The CDR3 loop is CASSFYERGSYEQYF. CDR3 coding DNA: TGTGCCAGCAGTTTTTATGAGCGGGGTTCCTACGAGCAGTACTTC. The gene calls are TRBV12-3 or TRBV12-4 and TRBJ2-7; 7 bases are shared with TRBD2. This CDR3 region has 15 residues. V lost 3 bases and J lost 1; bases outside the gene matches: 6.

This clonotype has just a few counts. The V gene is TRBV6-5, the J gene TRBJ1-6, with 8 bases identical to TRBD1. Per germline, CDR1 MNHEY and CDR2 SVGAGI. J was trimmed by 0 bases and V by 0 bases; bases with no gene match: 7. CDR3 length: 19 amino acids. The CDR3 region has the DNA TGTGCCAGCAGTTACTCTCGACAGGGGAAAAGCTCCTATAATTCACCCCTCCACTTT. Encoded protein: CASSYSRQGKSSYNSPLHF.

This clonotype was picked up a small number of times. The chain has TRBV18 and TRBJ2-1, with a possible D match to TRBD1 (6 bases). This CDR3 spans 14 amino acids. Per the germline V gene, CDR1 is KGHSH and CDR2 is LQKENI. Trimming left V 3 bases short and J 4 bases short, with 10 bases between. For the CDR3, the DNA is TGTGCCAGCTCACCTTCCGACAGGTACAATGAGCAGTTCTTC. Its protein is CASSPSDRYNEQFF.